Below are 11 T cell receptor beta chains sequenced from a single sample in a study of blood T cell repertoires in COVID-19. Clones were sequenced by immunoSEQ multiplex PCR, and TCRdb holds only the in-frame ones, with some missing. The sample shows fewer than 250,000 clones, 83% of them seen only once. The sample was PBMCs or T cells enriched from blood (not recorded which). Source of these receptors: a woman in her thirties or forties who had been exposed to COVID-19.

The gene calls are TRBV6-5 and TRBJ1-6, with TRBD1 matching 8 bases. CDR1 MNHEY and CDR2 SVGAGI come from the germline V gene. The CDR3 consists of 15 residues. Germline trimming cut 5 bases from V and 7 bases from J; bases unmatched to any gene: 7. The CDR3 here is CASSRTRTGNSPLHF. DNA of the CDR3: TGTGCCAGCAGTCGCACTAGGACAGGGAATTCACCCCTCCACTTT.

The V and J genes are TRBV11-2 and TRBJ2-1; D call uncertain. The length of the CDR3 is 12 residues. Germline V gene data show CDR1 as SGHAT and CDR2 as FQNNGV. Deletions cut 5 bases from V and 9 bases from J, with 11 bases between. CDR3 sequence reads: CASSQAVGEQFF. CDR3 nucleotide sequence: TGTGCCAGCAGCCAGGCCGTTGGTGAGCAGTTCTTC.

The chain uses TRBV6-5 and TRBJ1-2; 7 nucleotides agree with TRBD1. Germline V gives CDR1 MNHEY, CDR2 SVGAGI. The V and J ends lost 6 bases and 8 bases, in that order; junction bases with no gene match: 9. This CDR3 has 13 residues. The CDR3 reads CASSPRGARGYTF. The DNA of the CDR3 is TGTGCCAGCAGCCCCAGGGGGGCGCGGGGCTACACCTTC.

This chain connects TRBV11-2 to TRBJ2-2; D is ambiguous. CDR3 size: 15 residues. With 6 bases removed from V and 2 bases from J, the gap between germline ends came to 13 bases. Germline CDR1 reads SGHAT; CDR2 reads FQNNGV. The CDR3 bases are TGTGCCAGCAGAGATGTAGCTGCTAACACCGGGGAGCTGTTTTTT. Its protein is CASRDVAANTGELFF.

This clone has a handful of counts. The DNA of the CDR3 is TGTGCCAGCAGCGCGGGACAGTCGAACACTGAAGCTTTCTTT. It specifies CASSAGQSNTEAFF. The chain couples TRBV7-3 to TRBJ1-1; 7 bases align to TRBD1. The germline V gene encodes CDR1 SGHTA and CDR2 FQGTGA. The V segment lost 5 bases and the J segment 1 base; nucleotides outside the gene matches: 4. CDR3 length: 14 amino acids.

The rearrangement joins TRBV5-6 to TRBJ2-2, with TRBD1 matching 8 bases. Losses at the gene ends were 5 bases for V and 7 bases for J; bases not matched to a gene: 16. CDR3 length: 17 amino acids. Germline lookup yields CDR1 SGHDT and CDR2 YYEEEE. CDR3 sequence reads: CASRFGGTGGTGGELFF. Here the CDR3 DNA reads TGTGCCAGCAGGTTCGGCGGGACAGGTGGGACAGGCGGGGAGCTGTTTTTT.

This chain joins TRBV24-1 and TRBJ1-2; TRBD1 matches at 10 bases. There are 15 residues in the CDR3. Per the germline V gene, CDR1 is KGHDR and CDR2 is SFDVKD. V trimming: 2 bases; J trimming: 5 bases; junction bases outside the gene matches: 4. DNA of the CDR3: TGTGCCACCAGTGATTCGTGGACAGGGGGGTATGGCTACACCTTC. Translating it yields CATSDSWTGGYGYTF.

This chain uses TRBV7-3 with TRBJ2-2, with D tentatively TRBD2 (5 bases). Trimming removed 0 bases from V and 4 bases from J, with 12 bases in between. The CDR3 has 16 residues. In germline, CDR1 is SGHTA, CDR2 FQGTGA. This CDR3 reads CASSLTGSVSTGELFF. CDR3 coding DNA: TGTGCCAGCAGCTTAACTGGGAGTGTGAGCACCGGGGAGCTGTTTTTT. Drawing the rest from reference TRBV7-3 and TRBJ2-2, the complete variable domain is GAGVSQTPSNKVTEKGKYVELRCDPISGHTALYWYRQSLGQGPEFLIYFQGTGAADDSGLPNDRFFAVRPEGSVSTLKIQRTERGDSAVYLCASSLTGSVSTGELFFGEGSRLTVL.

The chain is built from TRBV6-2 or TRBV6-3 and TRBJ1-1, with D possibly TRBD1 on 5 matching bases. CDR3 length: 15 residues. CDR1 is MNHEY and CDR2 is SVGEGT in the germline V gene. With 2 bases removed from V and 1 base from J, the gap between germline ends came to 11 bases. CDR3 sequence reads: CASSYGATGNTEAFF. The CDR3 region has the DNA TGTGCCAGCAGTTACGGGGCCACAGGGAACACTGAAGCTTTCTTT.

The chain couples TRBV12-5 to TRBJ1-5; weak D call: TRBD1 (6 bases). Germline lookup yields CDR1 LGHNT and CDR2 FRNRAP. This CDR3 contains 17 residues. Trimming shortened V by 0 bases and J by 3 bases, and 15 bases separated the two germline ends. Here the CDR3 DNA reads TGTGCTAGTGGTTTGGTACTGGTGGGGACATACAATCAGCCCCAGCATTTT. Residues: CASGLVLVGTYNQPQHF.

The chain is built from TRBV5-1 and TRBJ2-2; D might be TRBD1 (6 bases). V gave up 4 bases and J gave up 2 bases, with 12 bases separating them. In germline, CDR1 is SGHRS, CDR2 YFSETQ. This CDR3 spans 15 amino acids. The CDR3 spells CASSPTGTNTGELFF. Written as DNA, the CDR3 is TGCGCCAGCAGCCCGACAGGCACCAACACCGGGGAGCTGTTTTTT. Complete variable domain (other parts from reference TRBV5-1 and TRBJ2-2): KAGVTQTPRYLIKTRGQQVTLSCSPISGHRSVSWYQQTPGQGLQFLFEYFSETQRNKGNFPGRFSGRQFSNSRSEMNVSTLELGDSALYLCASSPTGTNTGELFFGEGSRLTVL.